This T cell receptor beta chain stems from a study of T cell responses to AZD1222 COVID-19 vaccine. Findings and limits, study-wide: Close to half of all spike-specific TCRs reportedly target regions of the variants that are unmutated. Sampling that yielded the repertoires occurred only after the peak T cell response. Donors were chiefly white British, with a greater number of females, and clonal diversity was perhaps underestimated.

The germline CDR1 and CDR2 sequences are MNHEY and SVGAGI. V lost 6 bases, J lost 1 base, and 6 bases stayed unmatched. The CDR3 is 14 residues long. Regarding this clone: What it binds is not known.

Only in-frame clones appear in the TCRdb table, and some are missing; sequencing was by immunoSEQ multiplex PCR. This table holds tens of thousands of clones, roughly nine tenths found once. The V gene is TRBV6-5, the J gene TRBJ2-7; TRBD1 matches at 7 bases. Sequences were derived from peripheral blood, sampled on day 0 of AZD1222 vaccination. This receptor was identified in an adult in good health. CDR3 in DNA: TGTGCCAGCAGGCGAGGACAGGCGTCCTACGAGCAGTACTTC. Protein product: CASRRGQASYEQYF.